This T cell receptor beta chain comes out of a study of Ad26.COV2.S vaccination and SARS-CoV-2 variants (dated by TCRdb to the early 2020s). At the level of the whole study: Donors in the vaccine arm were drawn from COV1001, a multicentre, randomized, double-blind, placebo-controlled phase I-IIa trial testing Ad26.COV2.S in healthy adults. Dosing of Ad26.COV2.S was intramuscular, at either 5x10^10 or 1x10^11 viral particles, delivered as one shot or as two shots spaced 56 days apart. Sequencing of the TCRbeta repertoire served to evaluate the specificity and breadth of SARS-CoV-2-reactive T cell receptors following Ad26.COV2.S vaccination. The TCR-sequenced set comprised around 30 samples: around 20 Ad26.COV2.S vaccine recipients, 5 placebo recipients and 8 SARS-CoV-2 convalescent individuals. Participants in the trial were split at random into five groups of five each, receiving low-dose or high-dose Ad26.COV2.S once or twice, or else placebo on both occasions. Throughout the experiments and outcome assessment, investigators stayed blinded to trial group allocation. Study-level results and caveats: The study lacked the statistical power to compare responses across vaccine doses or regimens. It was noted by the authors that total T cell responses may have been underestimated by the TCR breadth and depth analyses. Vaccine and placebo recipients had comparable non-spike TCR breadth, which fits with the vaccine containing only spike. Higher spike-specific TCR breadth was observed in Ad26.COV2.S recipients than in placebo recipients (P = 0.0014). After vaccination, substantial breadth of spike-specific CD8+ and CD4+ T cell responses was reported.

Regarding this clone: Its antigen remains undetermined. No qualities accompany the bases; no much larger clone lies one base away.

The treatment or condition label here, explained by the study, means: about 20 received Ad26.COV2.S at low or high dose, single or two shots; about 5 received placebo; per-sample allocation not given. For vaccine and placebo recipients, repertoires were sequenced using samples collected on day 63 after the first injection. Cohort 1b enrolled around 23 adults aged 18-55 years at a single site in Boston, USA, between 29 July and 7 August 2020. Ad26.COV2.S was a replication-incompetent adenovirus type 26 vector that expressed a prefusion-stabilized SARS-CoV-2 spike protein derived from the original Wuhan strain. The immunoSEQ Assay was the method used to sequence TCRbeta CDR3 regions. After extraction, genomic DNA underwent amplification by bias-controlled multiplex PCR, followed by high-throughput sequencing. As for the original processing: To quantify the absolute abundance of each unique TCRbeta CDR3 region, sequences were collapsed and filtered. Usable DNA was measured by amplifying reference genes present in all nucleated cells, and TCRbeta template counts were normalized to that usable DNA to estimate T cell fraction. Repertoire TCRs were annotated as SARS-CoV-2-specific when V gene, CDR3 amino acid sequence and J gene were exactly matched to a known reactive TCR set. MIRA supplied the reference SARS-CoV-2 TCR set, which was filtered for enrichment in COVID-19-positive ImmuneCODE repertoires so that public or cross-reactive TCRs were removed. Drawing on the MIRA antigens, annotated TCRs were analysed further at the level of specific ORF or position within ORF. Breadth was defined as annotated unique rearrangements over total unique productive rearrangements; depth was the summed frequency of those rearrangements. Group comparisons of TCR breadth used two-sided Wilcoxon rank-sum tests. Drawn from immuneACCESS, this table holds only the in-frame rearrangements with V and J called that TCRdb kept. Clones are partly lost; checked studies trace under half to an unresolved V gene and leave the rest unexplained. The V and J calls and clone size are taken from that table; D and trimming were inferred from the DNA. The sample table lists about 350,000 clones, around 83% of them with a count of one. The biggest ten clones account for about 3.3% of the sample.

The cysteine opens and the phenylalanine closes a CDR3 of 14 amino acids. Just CDR3 DNA is preserved here, 42 bases in frame from base 1. V loses 0 bases of germline sequence and J loses 6 bases, and the interval between the two ends is 8 bases. CDR1 and CDR2 (KGHSH, LQKENI) derive from the germline V gene. This sequence uses TRBV18 and TRBJ2-2, and perhaps TRBD1 as D gene, on 5 matching bases. This material consisted of peripheral blood, taken in a trial of Ad26.COV2.S vaccine versus placebo. The receptor was isolated from a person aged 18-65 years who received the Ad26.COV2.S COVID-19 vaccine or a placebo. Here the CDR3 is given as CASSPPRAPGELFF. The DNA reads TGTGCCAGCTCACCACCCAGGGCGCCCGGGGAGCTGTTTTTT.